In its sample, the clone carrying this TCR beta chain was seen a few times. A Seattle source enrolled patients during active infection and followed them longitudinally. V was cut by 4 bases and J by 3 bases, with 9 bases left in between. The CDR3 is 13 residues long. In the study's own analysis: For nucleated cells, counts were estimated from reference gene primer amplification. Libraries were prepared by immunoSEQ multiplex PCR; TCRdb keeps only in-frame clonotypes and omits some of them. Clonal size and the V and J genes are those of that table, whereas D and trimming came from the DNA. This sample has 120,000 or so clones, with more than 75% found just once. The data were taken from a study of blood T cell repertoires in COVID-19. In the study overall: T cells, B-cell-depleted T cells, or PBMCs provided the cDNA or gDNA that served as material.

The V and J genes are TRBV12-3 or TRBV12-4 and TRBJ1-2; the D is unclear. This clonotype originated in a man aged 55 to 69 with COVID-19, enrolled during active disease. What was sequenced was peripheral blood. This CDR3 reads CASSSQFDYGYTF. The CDR3 DNA reads as TGTGCCAGCAGTTCCCAGTTCGACTATGGCTACACCTTC.